The subject of this entry is one T cell receptor beta chain. Methods used by the authors: Quantification of nucleated cells was approximated via reference gene primer amplification. This table comes from immunoSEQ multiplex PCR, and its TCRdb copy is limited to in-frame clones, with some not included. The V and J calls and clone size are taken from that table; D and trimming were inferred from the DNA. Of about 120,000 clones in the sample, around 89% were seen once. This specimen comes from a study of blood T cell repertoires in COVID-19. Germline values: CDR1 SGDLS, CDR2 YYNGEE. J gave up 0 bases and V 5 bases, and 18 bases lay outside the gene matches. There are 20 residues in the CDR3.

The sample consisted of peripheral blood. The origin of this receptor is a man aged 55-75 years with COVID-19, enrolled during active disease. The chain carries TRBV9 and TRBJ1-3, with 9 bases fitting TRBD1. CDR3 coding DNA: TGTGCCAGCAGTATCACAGGGGGCGCATATTGGGGACTCTCTGGAAACACCATATATTTT. Protein product: CASSITGGAYWGLSGNTIYF.